The next 20 T cell receptor beta chains were all read from a single sample in a study of blood T cell repertoires in COVID-19. Sequencing used immunoSEQ multiplex PCR; TCRdb keeps in-frame clones, though not all of them. The profile covers over 90,000 clones, with approximately 74% appearing a single time and 3.5% to 4% taken by the ten largest. Sequenced input: peripheral blood. The receptors originated from a man aged 70 or older with COVID-19, enrolled during active disease.

Turning to this clone: The identical CDR3 is also encoded by other nucleotide sequences in the sample. The chain links TRBV9 to TRBJ2-7, with D maybe TRBD1 (5 bases). Trimming took 2 bases from V and 2 from J, leaving 14 bases between them. CDR1 and CDR2 from the germline V gene are SGDLS and YYNGEE. CDR3 length: 15 residues. The CDR3 loop reads CASSVGQGNTYEQYF. The CDR3 DNA is TGTGCCAGCAGCGTGGGCCAGGGAAACACCTACGAGCAGTACTTC.

The gene calls are TRBV4-2 and TRBJ2-7, with TRBD1 identical over 8 bases. The CDR3 sequence is 15 residues long. Germline values: CDR1 LGHNA, CDR2 YNFKEQ. The J segment lost 3 bases and the V segment lost 0 bases, leaving 4 bases of the junction unmatched. In DNA form, the CDR3 reads TGTGCCAGCAGCCAAGATTGGGACAGGATCTACGAGCAGTACTTC. Its translation: CASSQDWDRIYEQYF.

The chain employs TRBV5-1 and TRBJ1-1; 7 bases are a match to TRBD1. With 0 bases clipped from V and 1 base from J, the junction kept 3 bases outside the gene matches. The CDR3 is made up of 15 amino acids. Germline values: CDR1 SGHRS, CDR2 YFSETQ. The CDR3 region has the DNA TGCGCCAGCAGCTTGGGACAGGGAGCGAACACTGAAGCTTTCTTT. It yields the protein CASSLGQGANTEAFF.

The chain carries TRBV29-1 and TRBJ1-4; perhaps TRBD1 as D (5 bases). The CDR3 is made up of 15 amino acids. Germline-derived CDR1 and CDR2 are SQVTM and ANQGSEA. Trimming stripped 7 bases from V and 7 bases from J, with 22 bases between. The DNA of the CDR3 is TGCAGCGCCACAGCCGTAGGCAGCGGGGGTGAAAAACTGTTTTTT. Residues: CSATAVGSGGEKLFF.

The J gene is TRBJ1-2, the V gene TRBV21-1; the table gives TRBD1 as D, unverified against the DNA. TRBV21-1 is listed as a pseudogene. There are 17 residues in the CDR3. The CDR3 DNA reads TGTGCCAGCAGCCAACGTTATAGGACAGAGGGGAGTCGGGGCTACACCTTC. This translates into CASSQRYRTEGSRGYTF.

The V call is TRBV25-1, the J call TRBJ1-1; D not certain. Trimming removed 3 bases at V and 3 bases at J, with 5 bases between. CDR3 length: 12 amino acids. The germline V gene has CDR1 MGHDK and CDR2 SYGVNS. The CDR3 here is CASSDRYTEAFF. CDR3 bases: TGTGCCAGCAGTGATCGTTACACTGAAGCTTTCTTT.

The gene calls are TRBV11-2 and TRBJ2-7, with D perhaps matching TRBD1 (7 bases). The CDR3 contains 15 residues. Germline values: CDR1 SGHAT, CDR2 FQNNGV. The V and J ends lost 5 bases and 7 bases respectively, with 21 bases between them. In nucleotides, the CDR3 is TGTGCCAGCAGCCCGGGGGCCGGGACAGACGGTGAGCAGTACTTC. It encodes CASSPGAGTDGEQYF.

In its sample, this clone was seen a few times. The chain joins TRBV29-1 to TRBJ2-1, with 7 bases that match TRBD1. The ends lost 6 bases at V and 11 bases at J; junction bases unmatched: 13. CDR1 and CDR2 from the germline V gene are SQVTM and ANQGSEA. The CDR3 is 13 residues long. This chain's CDR3 is CSVSDRARSKQFF. The DNA for the CDR3 is TGCAGCGTAAGCGACAGGGCCAGGAGTAAGCAGTTCTTC.

The table lists this clone with a few counts. The rearrangement links TRBV5-5 to TRBJ2-3; 8 positions agree with TRBD2. The CDR3 spans 16 residues. Trimming removed 1 base from V and 1 base from J; junction bases left unmatched: 5. Germline V CDR1 and CDR2: SGHKS, YYEKEE (reference sequence). CDR3 DNA: TGTGCCAGCAGCTTGCCGGCTAGCGGGCGCACAGATACGCAGTATTTT. It yields the protein CASSLPASGRTDTQYF. The complete variable domain, with remaining parts taken from reference TRBV5-5 and TRBJ2-3, reads DAGVTQSPTHLIKTRGQQVTLRCSPISGHKSVSWYQQVLGQGPQFIFQYYEKEERGRGNFPDRFSARQFPNYSSELNVNALLLGDSALYLCASSLPASGRTDTQYFGPGTRLTVL.

A single count supports this clone. The chain employs TRBV6-5 and TRBJ2-7; TRBD2 is a possible D gene (5 bases). Germline CDR1 and CDR2: MNHEY and SVGAGI. Trimming removed 7 bases from V and 5 bases from J, with 12 bases in between. The CDR3 consists of 12 residues. CDR3 sequence: CASKGDIHEQYF. The CDR3 bases are TGTGCCAGCAAGGGAGACATTCACGAGCAGTACTTC.

This clone was observed a few times. V and J are TRBV6-2 or TRBV6-3 and TRBJ1-6; TRBD1 matches at 7 bases. This CDR3 has 16 amino acids. CDR1 MNHEY and CDR2 SVGEGT come from the germline V gene. The junction had 6 bases not matched to a gene; V was cut back by 5 bases and J by 2 bases. The CDR3 DNA sequence: TGTGCCAGCAGTGGCGACAGGGACACCTATAATTCACCCCTCCACTTT. Amino acid sequence: CASSGDRDTYNSPLHF.

This clone was recorded only once. The chain combines TRBV14 with TRBJ2-5, with 7 bases fitting TRBD2. The CDR3 consists of 19 residues. Trimming at V came to 0 bases and at J to 4 bases, leaving 17 bases not matched to a gene. In germline, CDR1 is SGHDN, CDR2 FVKESK. The CDR3 loop reads CASSQESPAGLVSGETQYF. The DNA of the CDR3 is TGTGCCAGCAGCCAAGAGAGTCCAGCGGGGCTAGTATCAGGAGAGACCCAGTACTTC.

This clone was counted between two and nine times. The chain couples TRBV3-1 (or the pseudogene TRBV3-2) to TRBJ1-5; 7 nucleotides align to TRBD1. The CDR3 is made up of 15 amino acids. The germline gives CDR1 LGHDT, CDR2 YNNKEL (reference sequence). Unmatched junction bases numbered 8, after V lost 3 bases and J lost 6 bases. The CDR3 DNA reads as TGTGCCAGCAGCCAGGGGGACAGATTTGGTCAGCCCCAGCATTTT. Translating it yields CASSQGDRFGQPQHF.

The genes are TRBV19 and TRBJ2-7; 12 bases map to TRBD2. V gave up 5 bases and J gave up 2 bases; unmatched junction bases: 4. Germline CDR1 and CDR2: LNHDA and SQIVND (reference sequence). This CDR3 is 15 amino acids long. CDR3 DNA sequence: TGTGCCAGTAGTGACCGACTAGCGGGAGCCTACGAGCAGTACTTC. Protein sequence: CASSDRLAGAYEQYF. Drawing the rest from reference TRBV19 and TRBJ2-7, the complete variable domain is DGGITQSPKYLFRKEGQNVTLSCEQNLNHDAMYWYRQDPGQGLRLIYYSQIVNDFQKGDIAEGYSVSREKKESFPLTVTSAQKNPTAFYLCASSDRLAGAYEQYFGPGTRLTVT.

The chain employs TRBV6-5 and TRBJ2-7; 7 nucleotides line up with TRBD1. The CDR3 has 14 residues. CDR1 and CDR2 from the germline V gene are MNHEY and SVGAGI. The ends lost 0 bases at V and 3 bases at J; junction bases unmatched: 2. CDR3 protein: CASSYSQGRYEQYF. The CDR3 coding sequence is TGTGCCAGCAGTTACTCACAGGGGCGCTACGAGCAGTACTTC.

The chain employs TRBV18 and TRBJ1-5, with D unclear. Germline loops: CDR1 KGHSH, CDR2 LQKENI. This CDR3 is built from 13 residues. V was clipped by 2 bases and J by 6 bases, with 8 bases between them. The CDR3 loop is CASSPSTFQPQHF. In DNA form, the CDR3 reads TGTGCCAGCTCACCATCGACATTTCAGCCCCAGCATTTT. Using reference TRBV18 and TRBJ1-5 for the parts outside the CDR3, the full variable domain is NAGVMQNPRHLVRRRGQEARLRCSPMKGHSHVYWYRQLPEEGLKFMVYLQKENIIDESGMPKERFSAEFPKEGPSILRIQQVVRGDSAAYFCASSPSTFQPQHFGDGTRLSIL.

This clone was seen once. The rearrangement links TRBV14 to TRBJ2-1, with unresolved D. This CDR3 is 15 amino acids long. V was pared by 2 bases and J by 0 bases, with 8 bases between. Per germline, CDR1 SGHDN and CDR2 FVKESK. The CDR3 region has the DNA TGTGCCAGCAGCCAATTAAGCGTCTCCTACAATGAGCAGTTCTTC. It translates to CASSQLSVSYNEQFF.

V usage is TRBV9 and J usage is TRBJ2-1, with 9 bases lining up with TRBD2. CDR1 and CDR2 from the germline V gene are SGDLS and YYNGEE. The CDR3 has 15 residues. J lost 6 bases, V lost 0 bases, and 4 bases had no gene match. The CDR3 reads CASSVASSGANEQFF. In DNA form, the CDR3 reads TGTGCCAGCAGCGTAGCTTCTAGCGGGGCCAATGAGCAGTTCTTC.

The rearrangement uses TRBV27 and TRBJ2-3, with 8 bases that match TRBD1. The ends lost 5 bases at V and 8 bases at J; junction bases unmatched: 6. Germline loops: CDR1 MNHEY, CDR2 SMNVEV (reference sequence). The CDR3 has 13 residues. The CDR3 DNA reads as TGTGCCAGCAGTACGGCCGGACAGGGTACGCAGTATTTT. It encodes CASSTAGQGTQYF.

This clone was observed a handful of times. J is TRBJ2-3 and V is TRBV7-3; TRBD2 might be the D (7 bases). The length of the CDR3 is 17 residues. V was cut by 5 bases and J by 0 bases, with 18 bases left in between. Germline V lookup: CDR1 SGHTA, CDR2 FQGTGA. The CDR3 reads CASSLSGGRASTDTQYF. For the CDR3, the DNA is TGTGCCAGCAGCCTTTCCGGGGGGCGAGCTAGCACAGATACGCAGTATTTT.